The 29 T cell receptor beta chains given below trace back to one sample, sequenced in a study of human T cells and chemical hapten exposure. Stated time point: healthy volunteer bleed at 6 weeks. The study extracted total RNA from unfractionated whole blood. Using its own MiXCR run on the RACE reads, TCRdb lists one record per CDR3 protein. The data show approximately 59,000 distinct CDR3 sequences, with under 7.5% seen just once and roughly 3.5% held by the top ten. The sample consisted of whole blood. These receptors were collected from a female donor in good health. Some clones in this sample may be carry-over from other donors' samples.

The chain recombines TRBV30 with TRBJ2-3; a weak D match, TRBD2 (8 bases). Germline CDR1 GTSNPN, CDR2 SVGIG (reference sequence). Trimming shortened V by 3 bases and J by 4 bases, and 20 bases separated the two germline ends. There are 16 residues in the CDR3. The CDR3 sequence: CAWSPPTGTRADTQYF. Written as DNA, the CDR3 is TGTGCCTGGAGCCCCCCGACAGGGACTAGGGCAGATACGCAGTATTTT.

This clonotype was counted many times. The rearrangement joins TRBV28 to TRBJ2-3; 9 nucleotides align to TRBD2. This CDR3 contains 18 residues. The germline CDR1 and CDR2 sequences are MDHEN and SYDVKM. V was clipped by 8 bases and J by 1 base; unmatched bases: 16. The CDR3 sequence is CASHSLISRTSGTDTQYF. In nucleotides, the CDR3 is TGTGCCAGCCACTCCCTCATATCTCGGACTAGCGGCACAGATACGCAGTATTTT.

This clonotype was counted between two and nine times. This sequence joins TRBV7-9 and TRBJ2-7, with 7 positions matching TRBD1. CDR1 is SEHNR and CDR2 is FQNEAQ in the germline V gene (reference sequence). The CDR3 runs 14 residues. V shed 2 bases, J shed 6 bases, and the junction held 7 bases outside the gene matches. In nucleotides, the CDR3 is TGTGCCAGCAGCTTAAGGGACAGTCGCGCCGAGCAGTACTTC. The encoded protein is CASSLRDSRAEQYF.

The genes are TRBV28 and TRBJ1-6, with D possibly matching TRBD1 (6 bases). CDR1 and CDR2 (germline): MDHEN, SYDVKM. The V gene lost 6 bases and the J gene lost 8 bases, with 26 bases spanning the gap. This CDR3 spans 18 amino acids. In DNA, the CDR3 is TGTGCCAGCAGGGAGACCGGATACAGGGCAATGAAGGATTCACCCCTCCACTTT. It specifies CASRETGYRAMKDSPLHF.

Ten or more counts support this clonotype. The rearrangement uses TRBV7-2 and TRBJ2-1, with 12 bases aligning to TRBD2. The CDR3 totals 18 residues. From germline, CDR1 is SGHTA and CDR2 FQGNSA. Trimming at V came to 5 bases and at J to 6 bases, leaving 14 bases not matched to a gene. Written as DNA, the CDR3 is TGTGCCAGCAGCCCAACTAGCGGGAGGAAGTGGTTGGGCAATGAGCAGTTCTTC. Translated, it gives CASSPTSGRKWLGNEQFF.

This chain joins TRBV28 and TRBJ2-3; 9 bases are a match to TRBD2. V trimming: 5 bases; J trimming: 1 base; junction bases outside the gene matches: 4. Germline values: CDR1 MDHEN, CDR2 SYDVKM. This CDR3 has 15 residues. CDR3 region: CASSGLASRTDTQYF. The CDR3 DNA reads as TGTGCCAGCAGTGGACTAGCGAGCCGCACAGATACGCAGTATTTT.

This clonotype was seen many times. This chain uses TRBV5-1 with TRBJ2-2; the D is unclear. V shed 0 bases and J shed 7 bases, with 16 bases lying between them. Germline CDR1 and CDR2: SGHRS and YFSETQ. The CDR3 consists of 16 residues. The CDR3 DNA reads TGCGCCAGCAGCTTGGGTAACAGAGCCTTTATCGGGGAGCTGTTTTTT. Protein: CASSLGNRAFIGELFF.

This clonotype was detected many times. This chain connects TRBV20-1 to TRBJ1-2, with 8 positions matching TRBD1. This CDR3 contains 15 residues. From germline, CDR1 is DFQATT and CDR2 SNEGSKA (reference sequence). Trimming took 6 bases from V and 4 from J; bases not matched to a gene: 13. CDR3 nucleotides: TGCAGTGCCATAGACGTCCAGGACAGGGCCTATGGCTACACCTTC. Amino acids: CSAIDVQDRAYGYTF.

This chain connects TRBV9 to TRBJ2-7, with D perhaps matching TRBD2 (6 bases). V dropped 7 bases and J dropped 3 bases, with 17 bases sitting between them. Germline lookup yields CDR1 SGDLS and CDR2 YYNGEE. There are 14 residues in the CDR3. Written as DNA, the CDR3 is TGTGCCAGCGGGAGCCGGGACTCCCACTACGAGCAGTACTTC. This encodes CASGSRDSHYEQYF.

This clonotype was observed a handful of times. J is TRBJ1-1 and V is TRBV5-1; TRBD1 matches at 9 bases. Germline V CDR1 and CDR2: SGHRS, YFSETQ. Unmatched junction bases numbered 9, after V lost 4 bases and J lost 5 bases. The CDR3 extends over 15 amino acids. The CDR3 loop is CASSPWDREMTEAFF. The CDR3 DNA reads as TGCGCCAGCAGCCCATGGGACAGGGAGATGACTGAAGCTTTCTTT.

This clonotype was counted ten times or more. The CDR3 loop reads CASSYQGPTRAGNQPQHF. CDR3 nucleotide sequence: TGTGCCAGCAGTTACCAGGGACCTACGAGGGCTGGCAATCAGCCCCAGCATTTT. This chain uses TRBV6-2 or TRBV6-3 with TRBJ1-5; possible D gene TRBD1, 5 bases. The CDR3 runs 18 residues. Deletions cut 2 bases from V and 2 bases from J, with 19 bases between. Germline lookup yields CDR1 MNHEY and CDR2 SVGEGT.

This clonotype was counted at least ten times. The chain is built from TRBV12-3 or TRBV12-4 and TRBJ2-7; TRBD2 aligns across 10 bases. After removal of 9 bases from V and 5 bases from J, the junction contained 7 bases not matched to a gene. CDR3 length: 13 amino acids. CDR3 in amino acids: CASLLAGSNEQYF. The CDR3 DNA is TGTGCCAGTCTACTAGCGGGAAGCAACGAGCAGTACTTC.

This clonotype showed up many times. The chain recombines TRBV6-5 with TRBJ2-3; 11 bases agree with TRBD2. From germline, CDR1 is MNHEY and CDR2 SVGAGI. With 3 bases clipped from V and 1 base from J, the junction kept 3 bases outside the gene matches. The CDR3 length is 16 residues. CDR3 amino acids: CASSYELAGGTDTQYF. The CDR3 DNA reads TGTGCCAGCAGTTATGAACTAGCGGGAGGCACAGATACGCAGTATTTT.

This clonotype was picked up many times. This chain connects TRBV19 to TRBJ2-7; 8 bases are shared with TRBD1. The CDR3 contains 15 residues. Germline-derived CDR1 and CDR2 are LNHDA and SQIVND (reference sequence). Trimming at V came to 4 bases and at J to 3 bases, leaving 8 bases not matched to a gene. CDR3 residues: CASSTPGTGHYEQYF. DNA of the CDR3: TGTGCCAGTAGTACCCCCGGGACAGGACACTACGAGCAGTACTTC. Drawing the rest from reference TRBV19 and TRBJ2-7, the complete variable domain is DGGITQSPKYLFRKEGQNVTLSCEQNLNHDAMYWYRQDPGQGLRLIYYSQIVNDFQKGDIAEGYSVSREKKESFPLTVTSAQKNPTAFYLCASSTPGTGHYEQYFGPGTRLTVT.

This clonotype showed up many times. J is TRBJ1-1 and V is TRBV28; D may be TRBD1 (5 bases). Germline V lookup: CDR1 MDHEN, CDR2 SYDVKM. The V end was cut by 7 bases, the J end by 4 bases, with 16 bases between. This CDR3 contains 14 residues. The CDR3 region has the DNA TGTGCCAGCACCCCCGGGGGAACTAGCACTGAAGCTTTCTTT. Its translation: CASTPGGTSTEAFF.

Many counts were recorded for this clonotype. The rearrangement uses TRBV6-2 or TRBV6-3 and TRBJ1-1, with D perhaps matching TRBD1 (5 bases). There are 14 residues in the CDR3. CDR1 is MNHEY, CDR2 SVGEGT, per germline. Trimming stripped 6 bases from V and 1 base from J, with 12 bases between. The CDR3 reads CASRAGTGNTEAFF. The DNA for the CDR3 is TGTGCCAGCAGGGCAGGAACAGGGAACACTGAAGCTTTCTTT.

The rearrangement joins TRBV28 to TRBJ2-1; TRBD1 aligns across 8 bases. There are 16 residues in the CDR3. Germline CDR1 MDHEN, CDR2 SYDVKM. V gave up 7 bases and J gave up 3 bases; unmatched junction bases: 11. The chain's CDR3 is CASNSRQGTGYNEQFF. CDR3 coding DNA: TGTGCCAGCAATTCTCGACAGGGGACTGGCTACAATGAGCAGTTCTTC.

The CDR3 bases are TGTGCCAGCAGCTTAGGCCCTCAAGAGACCCAGTACTTC. This codes for CASSLGPQETQYF. The V and J genes are TRBV11-3 and TRBJ2-5; D uncertain. The V gene's germline CDR1 is SGHNT and CDR2 YENEEA. V lost 1 base and J lost 2, with 5 bases in between. There are 13 residues in the CDR3.

This clonotype was seen at least ten times. V gene TRBV2 combines with J gene TRBJ2-7; D gene ambiguous. This CDR3 comprises 11 residues. The V end lost 2 bases, the J end lost 4 bases, and 3 bases lay between the germline ends. Germline V CDR1 and CDR2: SNHLY, FYNNEI. CDR3 amino acids: CASSERYEQYF. For the CDR3, the DNA is TGTGCCAGCAGTGAACGGTACGAGCAGTACTTC.

This clonotype was detected many times. The chain is built from TRBV5-6 and TRBJ2-2, with 7 bases lining up with TRBD2. Germline V gene sequence: CDR1 SGHDT, CDR2 YYEEEE. The CDR3 covers 17 residues. V lost 2 bases to trimming and J lost 3 bases; unmatched junction nucleotides: 10. CDR3 loop: CASSFLLASPYTGELFF. The CDR3 bases are TGTGCCAGCAGCTTTCTACTAGCGAGCCCGTACACCGGGGAGCTGTTTTTT. The full variable domain, rest sourced from reference TRBV5-6 and TRBJ2-2, is DAGVTQSPTHLIKTRGQQVTLRCSPKSGHDTVSWYQQALGQGPQFIFQYYEEEERQRGNFPDRFSGHQFPNYSSELNVNALLLGDSALYLCASSFLLASPYTGELFFGEGSRLTVL.

V gene TRBV28 combines with J gene TRBJ2-1, with 10 bases lining up with TRBD2. Trimming cost V 3 bases and J 3 bases; bases outside gene matches: 14. CDR3 length equals 19 residues. The germline V gene encodes CDR1 MDHEN and CDR2 SYDVKM. The DNA for the CDR3 is TGTGCCAGCAGTTTGCAACTAGCGGGATCATCCAAGAACTACAATGAGCAGTTCTTC. It encodes CASSLQLAGSSKNYNEQFF. The full variable domain, its missing parts supplied by reference TRBV28 and TRBJ2-1, is DVKVTQSSRYLVKRTGEKVFLECVQDMDHENMFWYRQDPGLGLRLIYFSYDVKMKEKGDIPEGYSVSREKKERFSLILESASTNQTSMYLCASSLQLAGSSKNYNEQFFGPGTRLTVL.

This clonotype was seen repeatedly, ten times or more. V gene TRBV28 combines with J gene TRBJ1-6; no firm D call. Trimming removed 7 bases at V and 2 bases at J, with 9 bases between. Germline-derived CDR1 and CDR2 are MDHEN and SYDVKM. This CDR3 comprises 14 residues. The CDR3 coding sequence is TGTGCCAGCATACCGGGAGCCTATAATTCACCCCTCCACTTT. This encodes CASIPGAYNSPLHF.

This clonotype has only a few counts. DNA of the CDR3: TGCAGCTGGGCGCCCGGGACAGGGGATCCGGATACGCAGTATTTT. Translated: CSWAPGTGDPDTQYF. This sequence joins TRBV29-1 and TRBJ2-3; 10 bases line up with TRBD1. CDR1 SQVTM and CDR2 ANQGSEA come from the germline V gene. Losses at the gene ends were 8 bases for V and 6 bases for J; bases not matched to a gene: 14. The CDR3 spans 15 residues.

This clonotype appeared many times. This sequence joins TRBV6-1 and TRBJ1-5, with D possibly TRBD1 on 6 matching bases. V was cut by 1 base and J by 2 bases, with 12 bases left in between. CDR1 is MNHNS and CDR2 is SASEGT in the germline V gene. CDR3 length: 16 amino acids. CDR3 nucleotides: TGTGCCAGCAGTGAAGTAGGGGGGGGGCGCAATCAGCCCCAGCATTTT. Translated: CASSEVGGGRNQPQHF.

This clonotype was recorded many times. The chain employs TRBV28 and TRBJ2-7; 8 bases match TRBD2. Losses at the gene ends were 6 bases for V and 3 bases for J; bases not matched to a gene: 10. CDR1 and CDR2 from the germline V gene are MDHEN and SYDVKM. CDR3 size: 15 residues. This chain's CDR3 is CASSPPGGGDYEQYF. The CDR3, as DNA: TGTGCCAGCAGCCCACCGGGGGGGGGGGACTACGAGCAGTACTTC.

This clonotype has a count of ten or more. This rearrangement joins TRBV5-5 to TRBJ2-3; no definite D call. Trimming took 4 bases from V and 3 from J, leaving 15 bases between them. This CDR3 has 15 residues. From germline, CDR1 is SGHKS and CDR2 YYEKEE (reference sequence). The DNA of the CDR3 is TGTGCCAGCAGCCCCTACCTAGGTTTGACAGATACGCAGTATTTT. Translation: CASSPYLGLTDTQYF.

This clonotype was found many times. The chain joins TRBV19 to TRBJ2-3; 10 bases line up with TRBD2. The CDR3 covers 15 residues. Germline V gives CDR1 LNHDA, CDR2 SQIVND (reference sequence). After removal of 5 bases from V and 2 bases from J, the junction contained 4 bases not matched to a gene. The CDR3 protein is CASSSTSGHTDTQYF. The CDR3 DNA reads TGTGCCAGTAGTTCGACTAGCGGGCACACAGATACGCAGTATTTT.

This clonotype showed up many times. The chain is built from TRBV5-4 and TRBJ1-1, with D uncertain. The CDR3 extends over 17 amino acids. Germline V gives CDR1 SGHNT, CDR2 YYREEE (reference sequence). V lost 0 bases and J 1 base, leaving 16 bases between the germline ends. In nucleotides, the CDR3 is TGTGCCAGCAGCTTGGGCGGAGGGCGGCAAACGAACACTGAAGCTTTCTTT. Encoded protein: CASSLGGGRQTNTEAFF. Filled out from reference TRBV5-4 and TRBJ1-1, the complete variable domain reads ETGVTQSPTHLIKTRGQQVTLRCSSQSGHNTVSWYQQALGQGPQFIFQYYREEENGRGNFPPRFSGLQFPNYSSELNVNALELDDSALYLCASSLGGGRQTNTEAFFGQGTRLTVV.

The sample holds a few counts of this clonotype. The chain links TRBV5-1 to TRBJ1-5; D remains unclear. The CDR3 length is 14 residues. The germline V gene has CDR1 SGHRS and CDR2 YFSETQ. V was clipped by 4 bases and J by 3 bases, with 11 bases between them. CDR3 coding DNA: TGCGCCAGCAGCCAGGATTCCCCCAATCAGCCCCAGCATTTT. Translating gives CASSQDSPNQPQHF.